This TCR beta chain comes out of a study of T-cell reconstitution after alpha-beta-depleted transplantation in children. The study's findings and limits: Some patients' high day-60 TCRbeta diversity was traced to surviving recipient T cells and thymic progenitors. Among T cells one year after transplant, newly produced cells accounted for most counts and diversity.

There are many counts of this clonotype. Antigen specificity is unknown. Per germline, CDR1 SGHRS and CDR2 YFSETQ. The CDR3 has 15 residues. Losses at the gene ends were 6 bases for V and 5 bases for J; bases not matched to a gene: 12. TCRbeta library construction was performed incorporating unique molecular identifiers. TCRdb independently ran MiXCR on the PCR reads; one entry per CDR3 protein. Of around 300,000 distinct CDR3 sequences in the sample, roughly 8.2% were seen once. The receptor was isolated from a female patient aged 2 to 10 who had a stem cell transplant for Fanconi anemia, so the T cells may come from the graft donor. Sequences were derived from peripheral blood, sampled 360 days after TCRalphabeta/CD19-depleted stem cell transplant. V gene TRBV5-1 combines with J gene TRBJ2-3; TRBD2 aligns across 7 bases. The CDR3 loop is CASNDGGSPRDTQYF. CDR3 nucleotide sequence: TGCGCCAGCAATGACGGGGGGTCACCTCGAGATACGCAGTATTTT.